These T cell receptor beta chains were read from a single sample in a study of blood T cells in healthy people across ages. MiXCR was run by TCRdb on the 5' RACE reads, yielding one entry per CDR3 protein. The table has more than 900,000 distinct CDR3 sequences, about 28% seen once; the top ten hold about 9.4%. The same data also contributed to another study, on T cells of mothers and their children.

The sequencing input was blood. The receptors were sampled from a middle-aged woman in good health. Each CDR3 is given with its conserved first and last residue. The D gene is left open where the match is weak. Expanded clones are given a class, and other clones once, few, many or no size at all.

TRBV6-4	10	NA	TRBJ2-7	NA	CDVPPYEQYF	TGTGACGTCCCGCCCTACGAGCAGTACTTC
TRBV20-1	12	NA	TRBJ2-1	NA	CGASPSYNEQFF	TGCGGTGCTAGCCCGAGCTACAATGAGCAGTTCTTC
TRBV29-1	13	TRBD1	TRBJ1-1	NA	CSVEGTGGFEAFF	TGCAGCGTTGAAGGGACAGGGGGGTTTGAAGCTTTCTTT
TRBV12-3/TRBV12-4	14	TRBD1	TRBJ2-7	NA	CASRRQGAQYEQYF	TGTGCCAGCAGGAGACAGGGGGCTCAATACGAGCAGTACTTC
TRBV12-3/TRBV12-4	13	NA	TRBJ1-2	few	CASSPQGQYGYTF	TGTGCCAGCAGTCCCCAGGGTCAGTATGGCTACACCTTC
TRBV28	16	TRBD1	TRBJ2-1	many	CASSLFAGQGRNEQFF	TGTGCCAGCAGTTTATTCGCGGGACAGGGTCGGAATGAGCAGTTCTTC
TRBV9	14	TRBD1	TRBJ2-3	few	CASSATGGEDTQYF	TGTGCCAGCAGCGCGACAGGGGGTGAAGATACGCAGTATTTT
TRBV7-2	13	NA	TRBJ1-6	few	CASSSQLNSPLHF	TGTGCCAGCAGCTCCCAGCTTAATTCACCCCTCCACTTT
TRBV2	14	TRBD1	TRBJ2-1	few	CASSGQNGADEQFF	TGTGCCAGCTCGGGACAGAACGGTGCTGATGAGCAGTTCTTC
TRBV7-3	13	NA	TRBJ2-3	NA	CASAGGRSDTQYF	TGTGCCAGCGCTGGGGGGAGAAGCGATACGCAGTATTTT
TRBV5-1	16	NA	TRBJ1-4	many	CASSLGGTIASEKLFF	TGCGCCAGCAGCTTGGGGGGGACGATCGCGAGTGAAAAACTGTTTTTT
TRBV20-1	15	NA	TRBJ2-7	few	CSARTRGTGVYEQYF	TGCAGTGCTAGAACCCGAGGCACAGGAGTCTACGAGCAGTACTTC
TRBV27	13	NA	TRBJ2-5	NA	CASSPRVAETQYF	TGTGCCAGCAGTCCTCGTGTTGCTGAGACCCAGTACTTC
TRBV5-1	15	NA	TRBJ1-5	few	CASSFDGGADQPQHF	TGCGCCAGCAGCTTTGATGGGGGGGCCGATCAGCCCCAGCATTTT
TRBV7-2	14	NA	TRBJ1-2	NA	CASSPEWQGGGYTF	TGTGCCAGCAGCCCTGAGTGGCAGGGAGGCGGCTACACCTTC
TRBV7-2	15	NA	TRBJ2-3	NA	CASSLTGISTDTQYF	TGTGCCAGCAGCCTAACAGGGATTAGTACAGATACGCAGTATTTT
TRBV12-3/TRBV12-4	14	TRBD1	TRBJ1-4	NA	CASHVGTGDEKLFF	TGTGCCAGCCATGTAGGGACAGGGGATGAAAAACTGTTTTTT
TRBV5-1	17	NA	TRBJ2-1	few	CASSPPQGLFVDNEQFF	TGCGCCAGCTCGCCCCCACAGGGTCTTTTTGTCGACAATGAGCAGTTCTTC
TRBV2	14	NA	TRBJ2-4	few	CASSNSAAKNIQYF	TGTGCCAGCAGTAACTCAGCCGCCAAAAACATTCAGTACTTC
TRBV28	19	NA	TRBJ2-1	few	CASSSFGGGHDSSYNEQFF	TGTGCCAGCAGTTCATTCGGCGGGGGCCACGATAGCTCCTACAATGAGCAGTTCTTC
TRBV9	16	NA	TRBJ1-2	NA	CASSVGPVDTNYGYTF	TGTGCCAGCAGCGTAGGACCGGTGGACACTAACTATGGCTACACCTTC
TRBV20-1	17	TRBD2	TRBJ2-7	NA	CSARGSLGGGFSYEQYF	TGCAGTGCTAGAGGTTCCTTGGGCGGGGGTTTCTCCTACGAGCAGTACTTC
TRBV10-3	14	NA	TRBJ2-7	many	CAISESTGFYEQYF	TGTGCCATCAGTGAGTCCACAGGGTTCTACGAGCAGTACTTC
TRBV27	15	NA	TRBJ2-1	NA	CASSLSRDTYNEQFF	TGTGCCAGCAGTTTATCCCGGGATACCTACAATGAGCAGTTCTTC
TRBV28	17	NA	TRBJ1-5	NA	CASSSPLGGGSNQPRHF	TGTGCCAGCAGTTCTCCCCTTGGGGGCGGGAGCAATCAGCCCCGGCATTTT
TRBV20-1	16	NA	TRBJ2-1	many	CSASQGEGGSYNEQFF	TGCAGTGCTTCCCAAGGGGAGGGGGGCTCCTACAATGAGCAGTTCTTC
TRBV2	14	TRBD1	TRBJ1-2	few	CASIILRGQVGYTF	TGTGCCAGCATCATCCTCAGGGGGCAGGTTGGCTACACCTTC
TRBV21-1	17	NA	TRBJ2-3	few	CASSKVFDSWSTDTQYF	TGTGCCAGCAGCAAAGTTTTCGACAGCTGGAGCACAGATACGCAGTATTTT
TRBV5-1	16	TRBD1	TRBJ1-4	once	CASSDTPGQGNEKLFF	TGCGCCAGCAGCGATACTCCGGGACAGGGGAATGAAAAACTGTTTTTT
TRBV15	15	NA	TRBJ2-4	NA	CATSLRGTAKNIRYF	TGTGCCACCAGTCTGCGGGGTACAGCCAAAAACATTCGGTACTTC
TRBV11-2	14	NA	TRBJ2-7	many	CASSLPGEGREQYF	TGTGCCAGCAGCTTACCTGGGGAAGGACGAGAGCAGTACTTC
TRBV7-3	16	TRBD1	TRBJ2-1	NA	CASSLSRDRGYNEQFF	TGTGCCAGCAGCTTATCACGGGACAGGGGTTACAATGAGCAGTTCTTC
TRBV3-1	12	NA	TRBJ2-5	few	CASNHPGETQYF	TGTGCCAGCAACCACCCGGGGGAGACCCAGTACTTC
TRBV19	14	NA	TRBJ2-7	NA	CASSIGSNSYEQYF	TGTGCCAGTAGTATTGGGTCCAACTCCTACGAGCAGTACTTC
TRBV25-1	16	NA	TRBJ2-4	many	CASSASERGAPYIQYF	TGTGCCAGCAGTGCATCCGAAAGGGGGGCGCCGTACATTCAGTACTTC
TRBV5-6	12	NA	TRBJ1-5	many	CASSFLNQPQHF	TGTGCCAGCAGCTTCCTAAATCAGCCCCAGCATTTT
TRBV5-4	15	NA	TRBJ1-2	NA	CASSLATGRGEGYTF	TGTGCCAGCAGCTTGGCTACGGGCAGGGGAGAAGGCTACACCTTC
TRBV20-1	15	TRBD2	TRBJ2-2	NA	CSARVGGVNTGELFF	TGCAGTGCTAGAGTGGGGGGGGTAAACACCGGGGAGCTGTTTTTT
TRBV10-3	15	TRBD1	TRBJ2-7	many	CAIGQGAENSYEQYF	TGTGCCATAGGACAGGGGGCCGAAAACTCCTACGAGCAGTACTTC